This T cell receptor (beta chain) was retrieved from a study of blood T cell repertoires in COVID-19. This clone appeared once. The CDR3 contains 13 residues. Trimming took off 3 bases at V and 8 bases at J, with 8 bases between the two ends. Germline CDR1 is MNHEY and CDR2 is SVGEGT. Produced via immunoSEQ multiplex PCR; TCRdb's table is partial and in-frame only. The sample lists roughly 230,000 clones; roughly 85% were seen once. The sample taken for sequencing was peripheral blood. V usage is TRBV6-2 or TRBV6-3 and J usage is TRBJ1-6; D ambiguous. The TCR sequence derives from a man aged 45-65 years with COVID-19, enrolled during active disease. CDR3 protein: CASSYWEDSPLHF. CDR3 DNA sequence: TGTGCCAGCAGTTATTGGGAGGATTCACCCCTCCACTTT.